Below are 32 T cell receptor beta chains sequenced from a single sample in a study of radiotherapy plus CTLA-4 blockade in lung cancer. Sequencing was performed with immunoSEQ multiplex PCR; in TCRdb, only in-frame clones are kept and a portion is missing. The sample carries 45,000 to 75,000 clones, 77% recorded once. Specimen: peripheral blood, collected from a patient treated with radiotherapy plus ipilimumab. The source of these receptors is a human donor with non-small cell lung cancer who had a partial response to radiotherapy plus ipilimumab.

The gene calls are TRBV15 and TRBJ2-7; 7 nucleotides match TRBD1. CDR1 LNHNV and CDR2 YYDKDF come from the germline V gene (reference sequence). This CDR3 comprises 15 residues. The V and J ends lost 1 base and 0 bases, in that order; junction bases with no gene match: 3. The CDR3 is CATSRGDSSSYEQYF. CDR3 bases: TGTGCCACCAGCAGAGGGGACAGTAGCTCCTACGAGCAGTACTTC.

V gene TRBV19 combines with J gene TRBJ1-2, with TRBD1 matching 7 bases. The CDR3 runs 12 residues. V shed 5 bases and J 6 bases; nucleotides not matched to a gene: 3. The V gene's germline CDR1 is LNHDA and CDR2 SQIVND (reference sequence). CDR3 region: CASSLGQDGYTF. CDR3 in DNA: TGTGCCAGTAGTCTCGGACAGGATGGCTACACCTTC.

This chain joins TRBV18 and TRBJ2-7; D is unresolved. This CDR3 is built from 15 residues. Deletions cut 2 bases from V and 0 bases from J, with 11 bases between. Per germline, CDR1 KGHSH and CDR2 LQKENI. The chain's CDR3 is CASSPETMLSYEQYF. CDR3 coding DNA: TGTGCCAGCTCACCAGAAACTATGCTCTCCTACGAGCAGTACTTC.

The rearrangement links TRBV5-5 to TRBJ2-3; 7 bases map to TRBD2. This CDR3 has 16 residues. Trimming took 4 bases from V and 0 from J; bases not matched to a gene: 8. Per the germline V gene, CDR1 is SGHKS and CDR2 is YYEKEE (reference sequence). The DNA for the CDR3 is TGTGCCAGCAGCCAAATGCGGGGGATTAGCACAGATACGCAGTATTTT. Protein: CASSQMRGISTDTQYF.

A single count supports this clone. The chain joins TRBV5-1 to TRBJ2-7; maybe TRBD2 (6 bases). V lost 4 bases, J lost 0 bases, and 14 bases lay in between. The germline V gene has CDR1 SGHRS and CDR2 YFSETQ. This CDR3 region has 15 residues. Here the CDR3 DNA reads TGCGCCAGCAGCCCTACCGGGGGATTCTCCTACGAGCAGTACTTC. Its translation: CASSPTGGFSYEQYF.

The V and J genes are TRBV13 and TRBJ2-7; 10 bases match TRBD1. There are 15 residues in the CDR3. J lost 6 bases, V lost 4 bases, and 9 bases had no gene match. Germline CDR1 is PRHDT and CDR2 is FYEKMQ (reference sequence). The CDR3 bases are TGTGCCAGCAGCTCTGACAGGGGGCGAGAGAGCGAGCAGTACTTC. Its protein product is CASSSDRGRESEQYF. Together with reference TRBV13 and TRBJ2-7, the CDR3 gives the full variable domain: AAGVIQSPRHLIKEKRETATLKCYPIPRHDTVYWYQQGPGQDPQFLISFYEKMQSDKGSIPDRFSAQQFSDYHSELNMSSLELGDSALYFCASSSDRGRESEQYFGPGTRLTVT.

This chain uses TRBV19 with TRBJ2-7; 9 bases align to TRBD1. V shed 5 bases, J shed 7 bases, and the junction held 9 bases outside the gene matches. This CDR3 has 14 amino acids. From germline, CDR1 is LNHDA and CDR2 SQIVND (reference sequence). CDR3 coding DNA: TGTGCCAGTAGTGTCGGACAGGGGACTTGGGAGCAGTACTTC. Translation: CASSVGQGTWEQYF.

This clone appeared once. This chain uses TRBV28 with TRBJ2-3; D is perhaps TRBD1 (6 bases). Germline V CDR1 and CDR2: MDHEN, SYDVKM. The V end was cut by 5 bases, the J end by 3 bases, with 12 bases between. This CDR3 has 14 amino acids. As DNA, the CDR3 is TGTGCCAGCAGTCAATTAGGACAGACAGATACGCAGTATTTT. Translating it yields CASSQLGQTDTQYF.

The rearrangement joins TRBV28 to TRBJ1-5; D uncertain. V lost 2 bases, J lost 4 bases, and 12 bases lay in between. CDR3 length equals 15 residues. From germline, CDR1 is MDHEN and CDR2 SYDVKM. The chain's CDR3 is CASSLTGRVNQPQHF. Written as DNA, the CDR3 is TGTGCCAGCAGTTTAACGGGGAGGGTAAATCAGCCCCAGCATTTT.

The V and J genes are TRBV7-2 and TRBJ1-4; perhaps TRBD1 as D (6 bases). The length of the CDR3 is 17 residues. Germline loops: CDR1 SGHTA, CDR2 FQGNSA. The V end lost 3 bases, the J end lost 0 bases, and 14 bases lay between the germline ends. The chain's CDR3 is CASSFQGTYSTNEKLFF. The CDR3 DNA sequence: TGTGCCAGCAGCTTCCAGGGGACCTATTCAACTAATGAAAAACTGTTTTTT.

V and J are TRBV2 and TRBJ2-3; TRBD2 matches 8 bases. Germline assignment: CDR1 SNHLY and CDR2 FYNNEI. CDR3 length equals 15 residues. The V segment lost 6 bases and the J segment 2 bases; nucleotides outside the gene matches: 7. DNA of the CDR3: TGTGCCAGCAGACTAGCGGAACTTAACACAGATACGCAGTATTTT. It is translated as CASRLAELNTDTQYF.

The rearrangement uses TRBV11-2 and TRBJ2-1; 12 bases fit TRBD2. The CDR3 is made up of 18 amino acids. The germline gives CDR1 SGHAT, CDR2 FQNNGV. With V trimmed by 2 bases and J by 1 base, 6 bases remained unmatched. The chain's CDR3 is CASSLRLAGALSYNEQFF. In DNA form, the CDR3 reads TGTGCCAGCAGCTTAAGACTAGCGGGGGCCCTATCCTACAATGAGCAGTTCTTC.

V is TRBV14 and J is TRBJ1-1, with D unclear. The CDR3 consists of 14 residues. CDR1 and CDR2 (germline): SGHDN, FVKESK. V lost 2 bases to trimming and J lost 1 base, with 8 bases between them. CDR3 sequence: CASSQPPENTEAFF. The DNA of the CDR3 is TGTGCCAGCAGCCAACCCCCAGAGAACACTGAAGCTTTCTTT.

This chain connects TRBV6-1 to TRBJ1-3; no firm D call. The CDR3 length is 15 residues. The V gene lost 2 bases and the J gene lost 0 bases, with 8 bases spanning the gap. Germline lookup yields CDR1 MNHNS and CDR2 SASEGT. The CDR3 loop reads CASSETRNSGNTIYF. The DNA of the CDR3 is TGTGCCAGCAGTGAAACGAGGAACTCTGGAAACACCATATATTTT.

The chain couples TRBV30 to TRBJ2-7; a possible D gene is TRBD2 (7 bases). The CDR3 contains 14 residues. Germline assignment: CDR1 GTSNPN and CDR2 SVGIG (reference sequence). The chain's CDR3 is CAGGRGFGGNEQYF. Here the CDR3 DNA reads TGTGCTGGGGGGCGGGGGTTCGGGGGGAACGAGCAGTACTTC.

Only a few counts were recorded for this clone. This sequence joins TRBV7-9 and TRBJ2-6; D is uncertain. This CDR3 is built from 16 residues. V was cut by 1 base and J by 0 bases, with 7 bases left in between. The V gene's germline CDR1 is SEHNR and CDR2 FQNEAQ (reference sequence). The CDR3 protein is CASSLGQFSGANVLTF. Here the CDR3 DNA reads TGTGCCAGCAGCTTAGGGCAGTTCTCTGGGGCCAACGTCCTGACTTTC.

The chain combines TRBV29-1 with TRBJ2-7; TRBD1 aligns across 7 bases. V was clipped by 7 bases and J by 0 bases; unmatched bases: 9. The germline V gene encodes CDR1 SQVTM and CDR2 ANQGSEA. The CDR3 runs 14 residues. The CDR3 loop is CSAVGGAGSYEQYF. The CDR3 DNA reads TGCAGCGCTGTAGGGGGCGCGGGCTCCTACGAGCAGTACTTC.

The count of this clone is one. The genes are TRBV27 and TRBJ2-7, with 9 bases matching TRBD1. Germline V CDR1 and CDR2: MNHEY, SMNVEV (reference sequence). CDR3 size: 15 residues. The V gene end was trimmed by 5 bases and the J gene end by 6 bases; junction bases not matched to a gene: 11. In nucleotides, the CDR3 is TGTGCCAGCAGTCCTCGGACAGGGGTGTTCGGCGAGCAGTACTTC. It encodes CASSPRTGVFGEQYF.

The chain carries TRBV7-2 and TRBJ1-3; 7 bases align to TRBD1. The J segment lost 0 bases and the V segment lost 5 bases, leaving 7 bases of the junction unmatched. The V gene's germline CDR1 is SGHTA and CDR2 FQGNSA. This CDR3 comprises 16 residues. The CDR3, as DNA: TGTGCCAGCAGCGCATTGACAGGGTTCTCTGGAAACACCATATATTTT. Translated: CASSALTGFSGNTIYF.

The gene calls are TRBV5-1 and TRBJ2-7, with 7 bases aligning to TRBD1. Looked up from germline, CDR1 is SGHRS and CDR2 is YFSETQ. Trimming took 1 base from V and 5 from J; bases not matched to a gene: 12. CDR3 size: 16 residues. CDR3 nucleotides: TGCGCCAGCAGCTTGACGAAGACAGGGATTACTGACGAGCAGTACTTC. Its translation: CASSLTKTGITDEQYF.

CDR3 sequence reads: CASSTRTDLYNSPLHF. In nucleotides, the CDR3 is TGTGCCAGCAGTACGCGGACAGACCTTTATAATTCACCCCTCCACTTT. The V call is TRBV2, the J call TRBJ1-6; tentatively, D is TRBD1 (6 bases). CDR1 is SNHLY, CDR2 FYNNEI, per germline. This CDR3 spans 16 amino acids. With 5 bases removed from V and 4 bases from J, the gap between germline ends came to 15 bases. The variable domain in full, with the rest retrieved from reference TRBV2 and TRBJ1-6, is EPEVTQTPSHQVTQMGQEVILRCVPISNHLYFYWYRQILGQKVEFLVSFYNNEISEKSEIFDDQFSVERPDGSNFTLKIRSTKLEDSAMYFCASSTRTDLYNSPLHFGNGTRLTVT.

This sequence joins TRBV6-5 and TRBJ2-5, with TRBD2 identical over 9 bases. From germline, CDR1 is MNHEY and CDR2 SVGAGI. The trim removed 6 bases at V and 1 base at J, leaving 3 bases unmatched. CDR3 length equals 14 residues. CDR3 sequence reads: CASSRGGAQETQYF. The CDR3 nucleotides are TGTGCCAGCAGCCGCGGGGGGGCCCAAGAGACCCAGTACTTC.

The table lists this clone with a few counts. The chain joins TRBV27 to TRBJ1-1; D is undetermined. CDR3 length equals 13 residues. With 2 bases removed from V and 5 bases from J, the gap between germline ends came to 9 bases. Germline V CDR1 and CDR2: MNHEY, SMNVEV (reference sequence). CDR3 coding DNA: TGTGCCAGCAGTTTAAGAGGTTCTACTGAAGCTTTCTTT. Translation gives CASSLRGSTEAFF.

This rearrangement joins TRBV29-1 to TRBJ1-1, with unresolved D. V lost 3 bases and J lost 4, with 15 bases in between. From germline, CDR1 is SQVTM and CDR2 ANQGSEA. The length of the CDR3 is 14 residues. The CDR3 sequence is CSVERSGLGTEAFF. In DNA form, the CDR3 reads TGCAGCGTTGAGAGGAGCGGGCTTGGCACTGAAGCTTTCTTT.

This sequence joins TRBV25-1 and TRBJ1-3; a weak D match, TRBD1 (6 bases). In germline, CDR1 is MGHDK, CDR2 SYGVNS. Trimming took off 11 bases at V and 2 bases at J, with 19 bases between the two ends. The CDR3 loop spans 15 amino acids. The chain's CDR3 is CAGDTRGIAGNTIYF. The CDR3 DNA is TGTGCCGGCGACACGAGGGGGATCGCTGGAAACACCATATATTTT.

As to this clone: This sample includes further DNA sequences coding for the same CDR3. The chain recombines TRBV9 with TRBJ2-7, with 9 bases aligning to TRBD2. This CDR3 region has 15 residues. V dropped 1 base and J dropped 2; count of bases not matched to a gene: 4. CDR1 and CDR2 (germline): SGDLS, YYNGEE. The CDR3 nucleotides read TGTGCCAGCAGCGTAAGGGCGGGGGGGCCCTACGAGCAGTACTTC. It translates to CASSVRAGGPYEQYF.

The V call is TRBV5-4, the J call TRBJ1-4, with 7 bases fitting TRBD1. This CDR3 contains 15 residues. V was clipped by 4 bases and J by 7 bases; unmatched bases: 10. The germline V gene has CDR1 SGHNT and CDR2 YYREEE (reference sequence). The CDR3, as DNA: TGTGCCAGCAGCCCTGGTGGCAGGGGGAGTGAAAAACTGTTTTTT. As protein: CASSPGGRGSEKLFF.

The chain employs TRBV5-5 and TRBJ1-1; 9 bases line up with TRBD1. Trimming removed 3 bases from V and 6 bases from J; junction bases left unmatched: 6. The CDR3 has 14 amino acids. Per the germline V gene, CDR1 is SGHKS and CDR2 is YYEKEE (reference sequence). The CDR3: CASSWTGEWPEAFF. Written as DNA, the CDR3 is TGTGCCAGCAGCTGGACAGGGGAATGGCCTGAAGCTTTCTTT.

The chain is built from TRBV5-1 and TRBJ1-3; 7 bases align to TRBD1. The CDR3 contains 15 residues. V was clipped by 4 bases and J by 4 bases; unmatched bases: 8. Germline-derived CDR1 and CDR2 are SGHRS and YFSETQ. CDR3 DNA: TGCGCCAGCAGCCCCGACAGGGCGTCGGGAAACACCATATATTTT. It specifies CASSPDRASGNTIYF.

The V and J genes are TRBV10-2 and TRBJ2-1; 7 bases line up with TRBD1. Germline V gene sequence: CDR1 WSHSY, CDR2 SAAADI. The CDR3 consists of 14 residues. V shed 6 bases and J 7 bases; nucleotides not matched to a gene: 9. CDR3 in DNA: TGCGCCAGCAGACCGGGACAGCGAATAAATGAGCAGTTCTTC. Its translation is CASRPGQRINEQFF.

The rearrangement joins TRBV28 to TRBJ1-2, with D tentatively TRBD1 (6 bases). V was shortened by 5 bases and J by 0 bases, with 13 bases between the two germline ends. There are 15 residues in the CDR3. From germline, CDR1 is MDHEN and CDR2 SYDVKM. The CDR3 loop reads CASSPNRVANYGYTF. CDR3 bases: TGTGCCAGCAGTCCCAACAGGGTAGCTAACTATGGCTACACCTTC.

The gene calls are TRBV19 and TRBJ2-1, with D perhaps matching TRBD1 (5 bases). V shed 3 bases and J shed 4 bases, with 16 bases lying between them. The CDR3 runs to 16 residues. The germline V gene has CDR1 LNHDA and CDR2 SQIVND (reference sequence). The CDR3 region has the DNA TGTGCCAGTAGTATGCCAGGGTCTATGAATTACAATGAGCAGTTCTTC. This translates into CASSMPGSMNYNEQFF.